This T cell receptor (beta chain) was captured in a study of T cells in Graves' hyperthyroidism and ophthalmopathy. Study results and limitations: Most thyroid clonotypes expanded above 0.001 appeared in blood too.

The CDR3 contains 15 residues. The V end was cut by 0 bases, the J end by 4 bases, with 10 bases between. Germline CDR1 reads SGHAT; CDR2 reads FQNNGV. This clonotype has ten or more counts. Its cognate antigen is unknown. TCR beta CDR3 regions were amplified from RNA transcripts. First-round RT-PCR of the TCR CDR3 relied on the HTBI primer set. Using its own MiXCR run on the multiplex PCR reads, TCRdb lists one record per CDR3 protein. The sample includes about 360,000 distinct CDR3 sequences, around 14% of them seen just once. J is TRBJ2-1 and V is TRBV11-2; D possibly corresponds to TRBD2 (5 bases). The sequence was obtained from a woman aged 18-30 years with Graves' hyperthyroidism that later progressed to Graves' ophthalmopathy. The material sequenced was blood. CDR3 in amino acids: CASSLDVPGYNEQFF. In DNA, the CDR3 is TGTGCCAGCAGCTTAGATGTACCGGGATACAATGAGCAGTTCTTC.